This T cell receptor (beta chain) was retrieved from a study of siplizumab effects on memory and regulatory T cells. Overall study results and limits: Solely a minor proportion of alloreactive clones could be assigned to unstimulated subsets.

The CDR3 is 15 residues long. The germline V gene encodes CDR1 LNHNV and CDR2 YYDKDF (reference sequence). The V end lost 3 bases, the J end lost 4 bases, and 15 bases lay between the germline ends. TCR templates numbering 90,000 to 100,000 were assayed per sample. Generated by immunoSEQ multiplex PCR, the TCRdb table keeps only in-frame clones and is missing some. Altogether around 100,000 clones are present, over 85% being singletons, with the ten largest covering approximately 0.3%. About this clone: Its antigen is unknown.

The genes are TRBV15 and TRBJ1-2, with a weak D call TRBD1 (6 bases). This TCR came from a human donor in good health. The sample taken for sequencing was non-Treg CD4+ T cells sorted from blood. The DNA of the CDR3 is TGTGCCACCAGCAGTGGGCAGGGGCGCACCTATGGCTACACCTTC. This gives the protein CATSSGQGRTYGYTF.